The rows below give T cell receptor beta chains drawn from one sample of a study of blood T cell repertoires in COVID-19. TCRdb keeps only in-frame clones here, not all; method: immunoSEQ multiplex PCR. The profile shows about 190,000 clones, about 83% of them singletons. Sequencing was done on a sample of peripheral blood. These receptors were taken from a woman in her 70s with active or convalescent COVID-19. CDR3s include the opening cysteine and the closing phenylalanine or tryptophan. A D gene is named only where the DNA matches it firmly. Not all rows give a size; the values are once, few, many and, for expanded clones, a class.

CDR3nt: TGTGCCAGCAGCTTGGCGGGACTAACAGATAGCGAGCAGTACTTC; CDR3aa: CASSLAGLTDSEQYF; abundance: -; j_gene: TRBJ2-7; d_gene: TRBD2; v_gene: TRBV5-4
CDR3nt: TGTGCCAGCAGTTACGCCCTCGGGACAGGGGGTATCGGCTACACCTTC; CDR3aa: CASSYALGTGGIGYTF; abundance: once; j_gene: TRBJ1-2; d_gene: TRBD1; v_gene: TRBV6-5
CDR3nt: TGTGCCACCTCGGGAGGGAGGTTCACAGATACGCAGTATTTT; CDR3aa: CATSGGRFTDTQYF; abundance: -; j_gene: TRBJ2-3; d_gene: TRBD2; v_gene: TRBV10-3
CDR3nt: TGTGCCAGCAGCTTAGCCATGGACAGGGGGAATGAGCAGTTCTTC; CDR3aa: CASSLAMDRGNEQFF; abundance: -; j_gene: TRBJ2-1; d_gene: TRBD1; v_gene: TRBV7-9
CDR3nt: TGTGCCAGCAGTTTTTACCCTAGCGGACCCACAGATACGCAGTATTTT; CDR3aa: CASSFYPSGPTDTQYF; abundance: -; j_gene: TRBJ2-3; d_gene: TRBD2; v_gene: TRBV28
CDR3nt: TGTGCCAGCAATAGACATGGCAATGAGCAGTTCTTC; CDR3aa: CASNRHGNEQFF; abundance: -; j_gene: TRBJ2-1; d_gene: -; v_gene: TRBV6-5
CDR3nt: TGTGCCAGCAGTTCAGGGGAAGAGACCCAGTACTTC; CDR3aa: CASSSGEETQYF; abundance: once; j_gene: TRBJ2-5; d_gene: -; v_gene: TRBV7-9
CDR3nt: TGTGCCAGCTCACTAGCGGGGCCCTACAATGAGCAGTTCTTC; CDR3aa: CASSLAGPYNEQFF; abundance: -; j_gene: TRBJ2-1; d_gene: TRBD2; v_gene: TRBV18
CDR3nt: TGTGCCAGCTCCTTGGGGGGGTTATGGGGCTACGAGCAGTACTTC; CDR3aa: CASSLGGLWGYEQYF; abundance: -; j_gene: TRBJ2-7; d_gene: TRBD2; v_gene: TRBV6-5
CDR3nt: TGTGCCAGCAGTGAATTAGGTACTAGCGGCTACGAGCAGTACTTC; CDR3aa: CASSELGTSGYEQYF; abundance: few; j_gene: TRBJ2-7; d_gene: TRBD2; v_gene: TRBV6-1
CDR3nt: TGTGCCAGCAGTTTACGGTGGGCGTCACAAGAGACCCAGTACTTC; CDR3aa: CASSLRWASQETQYF; abundance: -; j_gene: TRBJ2-5; d_gene: -; v_gene: TRBV27
CDR3nt: TGTGCCAGCAGTCCTACGACAGGGGCGGTCAATGAGCAGTTCTTC; CDR3aa: CASSPTTGAVNEQFF; abundance: -; j_gene: TRBJ2-1; d_gene: TRBD1; v_gene: TRBV2
CDR3nt: TGTGCCAGCAGCTTGGCCGGGACAGGGGAAAAACTGTTTTTT; CDR3aa: CASSLAGTGEKLFF; abundance: -; j_gene: TRBJ1-4; d_gene: TRBD1; v_gene: TRBV5-4
CDR3nt: TGCGCCAGCAGCTTACAGGGGATGGTAGATACGCAGTATTTT; CDR3aa: CASSLQGMVDTQYF; abundance: -; j_gene: TRBJ2-3; d_gene: TRBD1; v_gene: TRBV5-1
CDR3nt: TGCAGTGCTAGTTACGCGGGGAATTCACCCCTCCACTTT; CDR3aa: CSASYAGNSPLHF; abundance: -; j_gene: TRBJ1-6; d_gene: -; v_gene: TRBV20-1